Each of the 6 T cell receptor beta chains below was sequenced from the same sample in a study of blood T cell repertoires in COVID-19. Produced via immunoSEQ multiplex PCR; TCRdb's table is partial and in-frame only. Here the sample spans 35,000 to 45,000 clones, 60% to 85% being singletons. The sequencing sample was made of peripheral blood. All receptors derive from a man between 65 and 85 years old with acute or convalescent COVID-19.

V gene TRBV28 combines with J gene TRBJ2-3; 10 bases line up with TRBD2. Germline CDR1 MDHEN, CDR2 SYDVKM. The CDR3 runs to 13 residues. The V and J ends lost 7 bases and 8 bases, in that order; junction bases with no gene match: 6. The CDR3 reads CASILAGSGTQYF. Here the CDR3 DNA reads TGTGCCAGCATACTAGCGGGAAGTGGTACGCAGTATTTT.

The chain employs TRBV29-1 and TRBJ2-3; 11 bases agree with TRBD2. Germline values: CDR1 SQVTM, CDR2 ANQGSEA. This CDR3 spans 15 amino acids. The junction had 5 bases not matched to a gene; V was cut back by 0 bases and J by 6 bases. The CDR3 is CSVEELAGVADTQYF. CDR3 DNA sequence: TGCAGCGTTGAAGAACTAGCGGGAGTTGCTGATACGCAGTATTTT.

The chain joins TRBV3-1 (or the pseudogene TRBV3-2) to TRBJ1-4; no clear D gene. Per the germline V gene, CDR1 is LGHDT and CDR2 is YNNKEL (reference sequence). This CDR3 region has 13 residues. V was clipped by 5 bases and J by 8 bases, with 12 bases between them. CDR3 region: CASSKSPGEKLFF. The CDR3 bases are TGTGCCAGCAGCAAGTCCCCCGGGGAAAAACTGTTTTTT.

This chain links TRBV6-5 with TRBJ1-2, with TRBD1 as a possible D gene (5 bases). Germline CDR1 and CDR2: MNHEY and SVGAGI. This CDR3 is 12 amino acids long. V was cut by 10 bases and J by 2 bases, with 11 bases left in between. CDR3 coding DNA: TGTGCCATCAAGGGGCAGAACTATGGCTACACCTTC. It specifies CAIKGQNYGYTF.

Only a few counts were recorded for this clone. The rearrangement joins TRBV11-2 to TRBJ2-1; no clear D. This CDR3 is 11 amino acids long. Germline CDR1 and CDR2: SGHAT and FQNNGV. Between the trimmed V and J ends, which lost 5 bases and 6 bases, there was a span of 5 bases. The CDR3 loop reads CASSQFNEQFF. The DNA of the CDR3 is TGTGCCAGCAGCCAGTTCAATGAGCAGTTCTTC.

A few counts support this clone. The chain has TRBV19 and TRBJ2-2; D might be TRBD2 (6 bases). The CDR3 has 14 residues. V gave up 5 bases and J gave up 4 bases, with 11 bases separating them. The germline V gene has CDR1 LNHDA and CDR2 SQIVND (reference sequence). The DNA of the CDR3 is TGTGCCAGTAGTGCGGGACTTACCACCGGGGAGCTGTTTTTT. Residues: CASSAGLTTGELFF. The variable domain in full, with the rest retrieved from reference TRBV19 and TRBJ2-2, is DGGITQSPKYLFRKEGQNVTLSCEQNLNHDAMYWYRQDPGQGLRLIYYSQIVNDFQKGDIAEGYSVSREKKESFPLTVTSAQKNPTAFYLCASSAGLTTGELFFGEGSRLTVL.